The clone carrying this T cell receptor (beta chain) was detected once. This sample is part of a study of blood T cell repertoires in COVID-19. Study information: Samples taken during acute and convalescent COVID-19 were collected in the United States, Italy and Spain.

TCRdb's table, derived via immunoSEQ multiplex PCR, lists solely in-frame clones and lacks some. The table has tens of thousands of clones, around 86% seen once. CDR1 and CDR2 from the germline V gene are MNHEY and SVGAGI. This CDR3 spans 12 amino acids. V shed 10 bases and J shed 8 bases, with 17 bases lying between them. This clonotype was obtained from a man aged 50-59 years with active or convalescent COVID-19. What was sequenced was peripheral blood. This rearrangement joins TRBV6-5 to TRBJ1-1; D is uncertain. The CDR3 DNA sequence: TGTGCCACAAGCCCCCGCTTTGCCGAAGCTTTCTTT. This gives the protein CATSPRFAEAFF.